A selection of T cell receptor beta chains follows, all from one sample in a study of a mutant IDH1 vaccine in newly diagnosed glioma. Method: immunoSEQ multiplex PCR; TCRdb's copy keeps in-frame clones and lacks some. The sample includes 30,000 to 35,000 clones, about three quarters of them seen just once. Here the sequenced sample was peripheral blood mononuclear cells (PBMCs), taken from a glioma patient treated with radiotherapy, temozolomide or both. These receptors all come from a man aged 50-59 years with glioma. Some clones in this sample may be carry-over from other donors' samples. The CDR3 runs from the conserved cysteine through the conserved F or W. Each record gives: CDR3 length, J gene, V gene, CDR3 protein.

len: 16; j_gene: TRBJ1-5; v_gene: TRBV19; CDR3aa: CASSSKDRVLNQPQHF
len: 14; j_gene: TRBJ1-5; v_gene: TRBV19; CDR3aa: CASSIKGQNQPQHF
len: 13; j_gene: TRBJ2-5; v_gene: TRBV4-1; CDR3aa: CASSLGPQETQYF
len: 14; j_gene: TRBJ2-6; v_gene: TRBV19; CDR3aa: CASKWGTGANVLTF
len: 14; j_gene: TRBJ1-1; v_gene: TRBV30; CDR3aa: CAWMDNHGSIEAFF
len: 12; j_gene: TRBJ1-3; v_gene: TRBV14; CDR3aa: CASSPSWDTIYF
len: 13; j_gene: TRBJ2-7; v_gene: TRBV7-9; CDR3aa: CASSFPGSYEQYF
len: 16; j_gene: TRBJ2-5; v_gene: TRBV7-9; CDR3aa: CASSMTSGRSWETQYF
len: 13; j_gene: TRBJ2-7; v_gene: TRBV5-4; CDR3aa: CASSLDNLGEQYF
len: 13; j_gene: TRBJ2-1; v_gene: TRBV2; CDR3aa: CASKPGPDNEQFF
len: 13; j_gene: TRBJ2-5; v_gene: TRBV2; CDR3aa: CASSERRGETQYF
len: 14; j_gene: TRBJ2-7; v_gene: TRBV5-5; CDR3aa: CASSPRQVSYEQYF
len: 13; j_gene: TRBJ1-1; v_gene: TRBV19; CDR3aa: CASEDRGNTEAFF
len: 15; j_gene: TRBJ2-1; v_gene: TRBV5-1; CDR3aa: CASSFELSRNNEQFF
len: 15; j_gene: TRBJ2-3; v_gene: TRBV10-3; CDR3aa: CAIAGLAGRTDTQYF
len: 17; j_gene: TRBJ2-2; v_gene: TRBV7-9; CDR3aa: CASSLGLLAANTGELFF
len: 11; j_gene: TRBJ2-1; v_gene: TRBV30; CDR3aa: CAWSGGSEQFF
len: 13; j_gene: TRBJ2-7; v_gene: TRBV6-6; CDR3aa: CASSYSGLSEQYF
len: 12; j_gene: TRBJ1-1; v_gene: TRBV7-9; CDR3aa: CASSSETGRAFF
len: 13; j_gene: TRBJ2-7; v_gene: TRBV28; CDR3aa: CASSFQGPSEQYF
len: 15; j_gene: TRBJ2-7; v_gene: TRBV19; CDR3aa: CASSTSGTGFHEQYF
len: 16; j_gene: TRBJ1-4; v_gene: TRBV5-5; CDR3aa: CASSLGLGGTNEKLFF
len: 13; j_gene: TRBJ2-1; v_gene: TRBV27; CDR3aa: CASSLSSYNEQFF
len: 14; j_gene: TRBJ1-1; v_gene: TRBV10-3; CDR3aa: CAIRGEDMGTEAFF
len: 16; j_gene: TRBJ2-3; v_gene: TRBV2; CDR3aa: CASSEDTSDITDTQYF
len: 15; j_gene: TRBJ2-3; v_gene: TRBV4-3; CDR3aa: CASSQDKRDTDTQYF
len: 11; j_gene: TRBJ1-1; v_gene: TRBV10-3; CDR3aa: CAISGDTEAFF
len: 13; j_gene: TRBJ1-1; v_gene: TRBV19; CDR3aa: CASKGILQGRAFF
len: 15; j_gene: TRBJ1-2; v_gene: TRBV5-1; CDR3aa: CASSFMGEINYGYTF
len: 14; j_gene: TRBJ2-2; v_gene: TRBV19; CDR3aa: CASSIGGRTGELFF
len: 14; j_gene: TRBJ1-5; v_gene: TRBV6-1; CDR3aa: CASSGRDSGKPQHF
len: 15; j_gene: TRBJ2-1; v_gene: TRBV19; CDR3aa: CASSIGLQNMNEQFF
len: 13; j_gene: TRBJ2-3; v_gene: TRBV6-1; CDR3aa: CASRSGGTDTQYF
len: 14; j_gene: TRBJ2-7; v_gene: TRBV6-5; CDR3aa: CASSLDRAGYEQYF
len: 13; j_gene: TRBJ1-2; v_gene: TRBV4-1; CDR3aa: CASSQQGFYGYTF
len: 13; j_gene: TRBJ1-3; v_gene: TRBV19; CDR3aa: CAATTGPGNTIYF
len: 14; j_gene: TRBJ1-5; v_gene: TRBV6-5; CDR3aa: CASSYGGNNQPQHF
len: 15; j_gene: TRBJ2-2; v_gene: TRBV28; CDR3aa: CASSFSSGHVGELFF
len: 15; j_gene: TRBJ1-3; v_gene: TRBV10-3; CDR3aa: CAISATVNSGNTIYF